This T cell receptor beta chain was observed in a study of blood T cell repertoires in COVID-19. Turning to the study itself: Sites in the United States, Italy and Spain provided acute and convalescent COVID-19 samples. The analysed material was cDNA or gDNA that came from T cells, B-cell-depleted T cells, or PBMCs.

The V and J ends lost 4 bases and 4 bases respectively, with 13 bases between them. Germline V gives CDR1 MNHEY, CDR2 SVGEGT. This CDR3 is built from 14 residues. In regard to this clone: Other DNA sequences of this sample code for an identical CDR3.

Authors' data handling: Estimates of nucleated cell counts were drawn from the amplification of reference gene primers. Assay: immunoSEQ multiplex PCR; the TCRdb copy retains only in-frame clones and omits some. V and J calls and clone size follow that table, whereas D and trimming were derived from the DNA. This table has about 48,000 clones, roughly 83% appearing once. Sequences were obtained from peripheral blood. J is TRBJ2-5 and V is TRBV6-2 or TRBV6-3, with a weak D call TRBD1 (6 bases). The receptor was derived from a man between 65 and 80 years old with acute or convalescent COVID-19. DNA for the CDR3: TGTGCCAGCAGTTCTCAGGGGCAGGGAGAGACCCAGTACTTC. This codes for CASSSQGQGETQYF.